The 4 T cell receptor beta chains below come from one sample, sequenced in a study of cytomegalovirus exposure and HLA in healthy donors. The primer mix had 60 Vbeta and 13 Jbeta primers. Clones were read by immunoSEQ multiplex PCR, and TCRdb kept only the in-frame ones, dropping some. The table shows some 180,000 clones, with about nine tenths occurring only once. The sample consisted of PBMCs. Receptor source: a boy aged 2 to 10 in good health and CMV-seronegative.

This sequence joins TRBV6-5 and TRBJ2-7; D is possibly TRBD1 (6 bases). This CDR3 has 13 amino acids. Germline lookup yields CDR1 MNHEY and CDR2 SVGAGI. The V end was cut by 5 bases, the J end by 4 bases, with 12 bases between. The DNA for the CDR3 is TGTGCCAGCAGTGACGGGACAAAGTACGAGCAGTACTTC. This gives the protein CASSDGTKYEQYF.

The chain is built from TRBV2 and TRBJ2-3; perhaps TRBD2 as D (6 bases). The V gene lost 5 bases and the J gene lost 0 bases, with 18 bases spanning the gap. CDR1 and CDR2 (germline): SNHLY, FYNNEI. There are 17 residues in the CDR3. As DNA, the CDR3 is TGTGCCAGCAGTTTTGGGACCGGAGGGCTTAGCACAGATACGCAGTATTTT. Protein product: CASSFGTGGLSTDTQYF. The variable domain in full, with the rest retrieved from reference TRBV2 and TRBJ2-3, is EPEVTQTPSHQVTQMGQEVILRCVPISNHLYFYWYRQILGQKVEFLVSFYNNEISEKSEIFDDQFSVERPDGSNFTLKIRSTKLEDSAMYFCASSFGTGGLSTDTQYFGPGTRLTVL.

V and J are TRBV7-9 and TRBJ1-2; 9 positions match TRBD1. This CDR3 has 18 amino acids. Trimming removed 5 bases from V and 3 bases from J; junction bases left unmatched: 16. Per germline, CDR1 SEHNR and CDR2 FQNEAQ (reference sequence). The CDR3 bases are TGTGCCAGCAGCCGACTCCCGGGACAGGGAAAGGGGGACTATGGCTACACCTTC. This gives the protein CASSRLPGQGKGDYGYTF.

For this clone: Different DNA sequences within this sample yield the same CDR3. The chain combines TRBV1 with TRBJ2-7; the tabulated D call, TRBD1, remains unverified against the DNA. TRBV1 is labeled a pseudogene. The CDR3 has 16 residues. The CDR3 region is CTSSQDRDRISYEQYF. Written as DNA, the CDR3 is TGCACCAGCAGCCAAGATCGGGACAGAATCTCCTACGAGCAGTACTTC.